What follows are 4 T cell receptor beta chains derived from one specimen sequenced in a study of T cells in localized non-small cell lung cancer. The repertoire was sequenced with immunoSEQ multiplex PCR; TCRdb's copy has only in-frame clones and lacks some. The sample holds about 52,000 clones, around nine tenths seen once. The sequencing here drew on PBMCs, taken before any cancer treatment. These TCRs come from a female donor with stage II lung adenocarcinoma.

The chain employs TRBV27 and TRBJ2-5; the D gene could be TRBD1 or TRBD2 (6 bases each). CDR3 length equals 15 residues. V was cut by 6 bases and J by 5 bases, with 19 bases left in between. The germline V gene encodes CDR1 MNHEY and CDR2 SMNVEV (reference sequence). CDR3 in amino acids: CASRQMGGLGETQYF. The CDR3 bases are TGTGCCAGCAGACAAATGGGGGGCCTGGGGGAGACCCAGTACTTC.

The chain combines TRBV9 with TRBJ2-5; tentatively, D is TRBD2 (7 bases). CDR1 SGDLS and CDR2 YYNGEE come from the germline V gene. The germline V and J ends were trimmed by 4 bases and 4 bases, with 26 bases remaining between them. CDR3 size: 18 residues. The CDR3 DNA reads TGTGCCAGCAGCCCTCGAGGGGGAGGGGTGGGGGATCGAGAGACCCAGTACTTC. Its translation is CASSPRGGGVGDRETQYF. The full variable domain, with the rest looked up from reference TRBV9 and TRBJ2-5, is DSGVTQTPKHLITATGQRVTLRCSPRSGDLSVYWYQQSLDQGLQFLIQYYNGEERAKGNILERFSAQQFPDLHSELNLSSLELGDSALYFCASSPRGGGVGDRETQYFGPGTRLLVL.

The chain links TRBV4-1 to TRBJ1-3, with D possibly being TRBD1 (5 bases). CDR1 and CDR2 from the germline V gene are MGHRA and YSYEKL. The CDR3 contains 17 residues. Trimming took 1 base from V and 4 from J, leaving 17 bases between them. CDR3 DNA sequence: TGCGCCAGCAGCCAAGCCCTCATACCAGGGAGGGGAAACACCATATATTTT. It encodes CASSQALIPGRGNTIYF.

The CDR3 protein is CASSAQVGANTGELFF. CDR3 in DNA: TGTGCCAGCAGCGCCCAGGTGGGGGCTAACACCGGGGAGCTGTTTTTT. J is TRBJ2-2 and V is TRBV11-2; tentatively, D is TRBD1 (6 bases). Per the germline V gene, CDR1 is SGHAT and CDR2 is FQNNGV. The ends were cut back, 5 bases at V and 2 bases at J, with 15 bases in the middle. The CDR3 sequence is 16 residues long.